These T cell receptor beta chains were read from a single sample in a study of response to subunit inactivated influenza vaccine. One entry per CDR3 protein, called by TCRdb with MiXCR from the RT-PCR reads. The sample lists about 620,000 distinct CDR3 sequences, 11% occurring once. This sample was shared with a second study, whose subject was T cells expressing NK-cell markers.

The source was PBMCs from blood, collected on the day of vaccination. These receptors came from a man in his fifties who received an inactivated influenza vaccine. Each CDR3 is given with its conserved first and last residue. D genes are given only for firm matches.

TRBJ2-5 | TRBV7-2 | NA | CASSLAAGIQETQYF
TRBJ1-1 | TRBV19 | NA | CASRTGRLNTEAFF
TRBJ2-5 | TRBV5-1 | TRBD2 | CASSPSSGGWETQYF
TRBJ2-1 | TRBV11-3 | NA | CASSFGGTRDEQFF
TRBJ2-6 | TRBV7-6 | NA | CASSSRRWEVVAGANVLTF
TRBJ2-3 | TRBV2 | NA | CASSVLQGADTQYF
TRBJ1-2 | TRBV4-3 | TRBD1 | CASSQDGQGYYGYTF
TRBJ2-7 | TRBV10-3 | TRBD2 | CAISDSGRSIYEQYF
TRBJ1-2 | TRBV19 | NA | CASNPGTSYGYTF
TRBJ2-5 | TRBV7-2 | TRBD1 | CASRSGGSGWRLETQYF